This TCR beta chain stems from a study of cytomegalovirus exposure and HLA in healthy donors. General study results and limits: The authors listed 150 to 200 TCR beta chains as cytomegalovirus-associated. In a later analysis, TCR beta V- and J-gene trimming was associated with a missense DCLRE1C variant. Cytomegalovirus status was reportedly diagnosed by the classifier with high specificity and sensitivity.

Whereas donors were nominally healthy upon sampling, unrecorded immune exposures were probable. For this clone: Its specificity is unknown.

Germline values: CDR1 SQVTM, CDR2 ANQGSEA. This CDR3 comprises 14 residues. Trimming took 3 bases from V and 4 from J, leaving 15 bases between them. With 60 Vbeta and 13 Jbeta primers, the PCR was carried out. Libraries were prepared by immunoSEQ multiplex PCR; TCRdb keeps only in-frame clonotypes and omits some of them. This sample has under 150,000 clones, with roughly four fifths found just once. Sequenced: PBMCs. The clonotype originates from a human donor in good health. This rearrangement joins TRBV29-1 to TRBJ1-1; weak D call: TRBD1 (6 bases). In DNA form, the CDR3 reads TGCAGCGTTGACGGGGGGCGCGGTTTCACTGAAGCTTTCTTT. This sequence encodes CSVDGGRGFTEAFF.